The entry below gives a single T cell receptor beta chain sequence along with its context. These data originate in a study of T cell changes during pregnancy in multiple sclerosis. The germline V and J ends were trimmed by 3 bases and 3 bases, with 12 bases remaining between them. This CDR3 has 14 amino acids. From germline, CDR1 is LNHDA and CDR2 SQIVND (reference sequence). The protocol was immunoSEQ multiplex PCR, while the TCRdb copy is restricted to in-frame clones and leaves out a portion. The sample shows tens of thousands of clones, 93% of them seen only once. The sample here was peripheral blood, taken in the second trimester of pregnancy. The receptor's source is a female donor with multiple sclerosis, enrolled in a pregnancy study. The V and J genes are TRBV19 and TRBJ2-7, with D tentatively TRBD2 (5 bases). Here the CDR3 reads CASSITREGYEQYF. The CDR3 DNA is TGTGCCAGTAGTATTACAAGAGAGGGCTACGAGCAGTACTTC.